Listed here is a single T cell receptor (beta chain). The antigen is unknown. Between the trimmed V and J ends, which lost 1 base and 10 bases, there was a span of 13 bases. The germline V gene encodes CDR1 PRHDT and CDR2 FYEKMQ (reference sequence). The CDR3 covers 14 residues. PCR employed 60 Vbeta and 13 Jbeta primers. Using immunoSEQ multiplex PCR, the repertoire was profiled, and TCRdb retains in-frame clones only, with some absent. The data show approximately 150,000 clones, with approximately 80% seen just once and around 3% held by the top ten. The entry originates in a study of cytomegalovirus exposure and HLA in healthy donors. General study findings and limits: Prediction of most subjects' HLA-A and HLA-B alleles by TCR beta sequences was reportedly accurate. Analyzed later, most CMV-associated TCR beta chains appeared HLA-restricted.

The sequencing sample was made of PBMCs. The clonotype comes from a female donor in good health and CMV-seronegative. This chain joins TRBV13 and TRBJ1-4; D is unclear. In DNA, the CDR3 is TGTGCCAGCAGCTTAGTCGGGGTAGGAGCAAAACTGTTTTTT. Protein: CASSLVGVGAKLFF.